The 17 T cell receptor beta chains below come from one sample, sequenced in a study of T cell responses to AZD1222 COVID-19 vaccine. The method was immunoSEQ multiplex PCR; TCRdb's version includes in-frame clones alone and lacks a portion of them. The sample holds 150,000 to 190,000 clones, around 87% seen once. The specimen comprised peripheral blood, sampled 28 days after the second AZD1222 dose. The receptors were sampled from an adult who received the AZD1222 COVID-19 vaccine.

The rearrangement links TRBV19 to TRBJ1-5; 8 nucleotides agree with TRBD1. Germline V gene sequence: CDR1 LNHDA, CDR2 SQIVND (reference sequence). The trim removed 7 bases at V and 3 bases at J, leaving 11 bases unmatched. The CDR3 is 16 residues long. CDR3 in amino acids: CASTPLAGQVNQPQHF. Here the CDR3 DNA reads TGTGCCAGTACTCCATTAGCGGGACAGGTCAATCAGCCCCAGCATTTT.

This chain connects TRBV9 to TRBJ1-2, with a tentative D call TRBD1 (5 bases). Germline V gene lookup returns CDR1 SGDLS and CDR2 YYNGEE. The CDR3 is made up of 15 amino acids. Trimming removed 3 bases from V and 2 bases from J, with 14 bases in between. CDR3 sequence: CASSGGEGINYGYTF. CDR3 DNA sequence: TGTGCCAGCAGCGGAGGGGAGGGTATCAACTATGGCTACACCTTC.

The chain recombines TRBV6-2 or TRBV6-3 with TRBJ2-5; TRBD1 matches at 7 bases. Germline V lookup: CDR1 MNHEY, CDR2 SVGEGT. CDR3 length equals 14 residues. The junction had 3 bases not matched to a gene; V was cut back by 2 bases and J by 3 bases. The CDR3, as DNA: TGTGCCAGCAGTTACCGACAGGGAAAAGAGACCCAGTACTTC. This sequence encodes CASSYRQGKETQYF.

This chain connects TRBV11-2 to TRBJ2-3; the D gene is possibly TRBD1 (6 bases). Germline V CDR1 and CDR2: SGHAT, FQNNGV. V was cut by 5 bases and J by 2 bases, with 11 bases left in between. This CDR3 is 14 amino acids long. CDR3 nucleotides: TGTGCCAGCAGCACAGGGACCGTCACAGATACGCAGTATTTT. As protein: CASSTGTVTDTQYF.

The chain is built from TRBV3-1 (or the pseudogene TRBV3-2) and TRBJ2-7; D tentatively fits TRBD1 or TRBD2 (6 bases each). The CDR3 runs to 14 residues. The V end lost 2 bases, the J end lost 5 bases, and 13 bases lay between the germline ends. Per the germline V gene, CDR1 is LGHDT and CDR2 is YNNKEL (reference sequence). The CDR3 protein is CASSQRGAINEQYF. The DNA of the CDR3 is TGTGCCAGCAGCCAAAGGGGGGCGATAAACGAGCAGTACTTC.

The chain is built from TRBV5-4 and TRBJ1-2, with D possibly TRBD1 on 5 matching bases. The V end was cut by 4 bases, the J end by 0 bases, with 10 bases between. The germline V gene encodes CDR1 SGHNT and CDR2 YYREEE (reference sequence). This CDR3 has 14 residues. CDR3 loop: CASSLGLPNYGYTF. The CDR3 region has the DNA TGTGCCAGCAGCCTGGGACTTCCTAACTATGGCTACACCTTC.

V usage is TRBV6-1 and J usage is TRBJ1-2, with D perhaps matching TRBD1 (5 bases). V dropped 5 bases and J dropped 7 bases, with 11 bases sitting between them. CDR3 length: 12 amino acids. The germline CDR1 and CDR2 sequences are MNHNS and SASEGT. CDR3 bases: TGTGCCAGCAGTTCCAGGGATACTGGCTACACCTTC. Protein: CASSSRDTGYTF.

The chain joins TRBV6-5 to TRBJ2-3, with D possibly TRBD2 on 6 matching bases. V was shortened by 10 bases and J by 1 base, with 12 bases between the two germline ends. The CDR3 is 13 residues long. Germline loops: CDR1 MNHEY, CDR2 SVGAGI. CDR3 bases: TGTGCCACCCGACCGGGGGGCACAGATACGCAGTATTTT. This gives the protein CATRPGGTDTQYF.

The CDR3: CASSFLVSGANVLTF. CDR3 sequence (DNA): TGTGCCAGCAGCTTCTTGGTCTCTGGGGCCAACGTCCTGACTTTC. The rearrangement joins TRBV7-9 to TRBJ2-6; D uncertain. Germline CDR1 reads SEHNR; CDR2 reads FQNEAQ (reference sequence). This CDR3 is 15 amino acids long. V lost 3 bases and J lost 0, with 6 bases in between.

As DNA, the CDR3 is TGTGCCACCAGCAGAGATCGGGGGGACCAAGAGACCCAGTACTTC. It is translated as CATSRDRGDQETQYF. This chain links TRBV15 with TRBJ2-5; the match to TRBD2 covers 7 bases. The CDR3 is 15 residues long. Per germline, CDR1 LNHNV and CDR2 YYDKDF (reference sequence). V shed 0 bases, J shed 0 bases, and the junction held 1 base outside the gene matches.

This chain links TRBV7-2 with TRBJ1-5, with 9 nucleotides matching TRBD1. Unmatched junction bases numbered 1, after V lost 2 bases and J lost 8 bases. This CDR3 region has 13 residues. CDR1 and CDR2 from the germline V gene are SGHTA and FQGNSA. The CDR3 sequence: CASSLRTGEPQHF. The CDR3 bases are TGTGCCAGCAGCTTAAGGACAGGGGAGCCCCAGCATTTT.

The V and J genes are TRBV5-1 and TRBJ1-2; no reliable D call. Germline CDR1 reads SGHRS; CDR2 reads YFSETQ. This CDR3 region has 14 residues. Trimming removed 1 base from V and 8 bases from J, with 15 bases in between. The CDR3 loop is CASSLSGPTRGYTF. In nucleotides, the CDR3 is TGCGCCAGCAGCTTGTCCGGGCCAACACGGGGCTACACCTTC. The full variable domain, with the rest looked up from reference TRBV5-1 and TRBJ1-2, is KAGVTQTPRYLIKTRGQQVTLSCSPISGHRSVSWYQQTPGQGLQFLFEYFSETQRNKGNFPGRFSGRQFSNSRSEMNVSTLELGDSALYLCASSLSGPTRGYTFGSGTRLTVV.

The genes are TRBV7-2 and TRBJ2-2; TRBD2 aligns across 7 bases. Per germline, CDR1 SGHTA and CDR2 FQGNSA. The junction had 6 bases not matched to a gene; V was cut back by 1 base and J by 1 base. There are 17 residues in the CDR3. The chain's CDR3 is CASSLVSAGRNTGELFF. Here the CDR3 DNA reads TGTGCCAGCAGCTTAGTCTCAGCGGGGCGGAACACCGGGGAGCTGTTTTTT.

V gene TRBV19 combines with J gene TRBJ1-4; no firm D call. V shed 6 bases and J shed 4 bases, with 18 bases lying between them. The CDR3 runs to 16 residues. Looked up from germline, CDR1 is LNHDA and CDR2 is SQIVND (reference sequence). Here the CDR3 reads CASRRDSYLLNEKLFF. The DNA for the CDR3 is TGTGCCAGTAGAAGGGATTCTTATTTACTTAATGAAAAACTGTTTTTT. Variable domain in full (rest from reference TRBV19 and TRBJ1-4): DGGITQSPKYLFRKEGQNVTLSCEQNLNHDAMYWYRQDPGQGLRLIYYSQIVNDFQKGDIAEGYSVSREKKESFPLTVTSAQKNPTAFYLCASRRDSYLLNEKLFFGSGTQLSVL.

This rearrangement joins TRBV27 to TRBJ1-4; D is uncertain. CDR1 and CDR2 (germline): MNHEY, SMNVEV (reference sequence). V was pared by 4 bases and J by 4 bases, with 10 bases between. The CDR3 loop spans 14 amino acids. CDR3 region: CASSYTGFNEKLFF. DNA of the CDR3: TGTGCCAGCAGTTACACCGGCTTTAATGAAAAACTGTTTTTT.

This clone was detected a few times. The chain employs TRBV7-9 and TRBJ2-7, with 10 bases aligning to TRBD2. V shed 9 bases, J shed 11 bases, and the junction held 10 bases outside the gene matches. The CDR3 covers 12 residues. Germline V gene sequence: CDR1 SEHNR, CDR2 FQNEAQ (reference sequence). Here the CDR3 reads CASKGLAGEEYF. CDR3 DNA sequence: TGTGCCAGTAAAGGGCTAGCGGGAGAAGAGTACTTC. Based on the CDR3 plus reference TRBV7-9 and TRBJ2-7, the full variable domain is DTGVSQNPRHKITKRGQNVTFRCDPISEHNRLYWYRQTLGQGPEFLTYFQNEAQLEKSRLLSDRFSAERPKGSFSTLEIQRTEQGDSAMYLCASKGLAGEEYFGPGTRLTVT.

The gene calls are TRBV11-2 and TRBJ2-1; TRBD2 aligns across 7 bases. There are 16 residues in the CDR3. Trimming removed 1 base from V and 0 bases from J; junction bases left unmatched: 3. Germline V gene data show CDR1 as SGHAT and CDR2 as FQNNGV. The chain's CDR3 is CASSLVRGSSYNEQFF. CDR3 coding DNA: TGTGCCAGCAGCTTAGTGCGGGGGAGCTCCTACAATGAGCAGTTCTTC. The full variable domain, rest sourced from reference TRBV11-2 and TRBJ2-1, is EAGVAQSPRYKIIEKRQSVAFWCNPISGHATLYWYQQILGQGPKLLIQFQNNGVVDDSQLPKDRFSAERLKGVDSTLKIQPAKLEDSAVYLCASSLVRGSSYNEQFFGPGTRLTVL.